The 2 T cell receptor beta chains below all came from one sample that was sequenced in a study of regulatory T cells in long-lasting Graves disease. As to time point: persistent/refractory GD, antithyroid drugs over 5 years with positive TRAb. PBMC-extracted RNA yielded the TCR library. Construction of the TCR beta libraries employed iRepertoire HTBI primers in conjunction with Arm-PCR of CDR3 regions. A single record per CDR3 protein comes from TCRdb applying MiXCR to the multiplex PCR reads. The sample yields around 400,000 distinct CDR3 sequences, about a quarter seen once. Sequenced here: peripheral blood mononuclear cells (PBMCs), sampled when the disease was refractory, from a patient treated with antithyroid drugs. These receptor sequences come from a female donor with Graves disease.

This clonotype was recorded many times. V and J are TRBV6-1 and TRBJ1-2; D might be TRBD1 (5 bases). V was pared by 5 bases and J by 4 bases, with 11 bases between. Looked up from germline, CDR1 is MNHNS and CDR2 is SASEGT. The CDR3 runs to 13 residues. CDR3 coding DNA: TGTGCCAGCAGTCCCTTAACAGGCTATGGCTACACCTTC. Translated, it gives CASSPLTGYGYTF.

This clonotype was seen more than once but under ten times. The chain couples TRBV27 to TRBJ2-2; D perhaps matches TRBD2 (5 bases). CDR1 is MNHEY and CDR2 is SMNVEV in the germline V gene (reference sequence). This CDR3 has 14 residues. Trimming stripped 6 bases from V and 6 bases from J, with 14 bases between. This CDR3 is CASRFGLAAGELFF. The CDR3 coding sequence is TGTGCCAGCAGGTTTGGGCTAGCCGCCGGGGAGCTGTTTTTT.